This T cell receptor (beta chain) is from a study of shared clonotypes between healthy human individuals. Overall study findings and caveats: Expectations were that clonotype sharing among donors would be affected by sequencing depth.

TCRdb's table, derived via immunoSEQ multiplex PCR, lists solely in-frame clones and lacks some. The sample includes roughly 2.2 million clones, 90% to 95% of them seen just once. This clone showed up just a few times. The antigen is unknown. V was trimmed by 2 bases and J by 8 bases, leaving 12 bases between them. The CDR3 extends over 13 amino acids. Germline V CDR1 and CDR2: GTSNPN, SVGIG (reference sequence). The sequenced sample consisted of naive CD4+ T cells from PBMCs. Subset here: CD45RA+ positively selected. The chain recombines TRBV30 with TRBJ1-4; tentative D call: TRBD1 (5 bases). The sequence came from a man aged 18-30 years in good health. Some clones in this sample may be carry-over from other donors' samples. CDR3 in amino acids: CAWSLGEREKLFF. The CDR3 DNA sequence: TGTGCCTGGAGTTTAGGGGAACGGGAAAAACTGTTTTTT.